This T cell receptor (beta chain) comes out of a study of PD-L1 blockade in urothelial cancer. Study-wide background: Administration of atezolizumab to patients began around 2014, at 1,200 mg intravenously every 3 weeks. Across blood samples, T cells had a median count of roughly 140,000.

Sequenced by immunoSEQ multiplex PCR; TCRdb stores in-frame clones only, minus some. The repertoire includes about 48,000 clones, around 86% of them detected once, and under 11% sits in the top ten. The CDR3 contains 15 residues. The V gene's germline CDR1 is SGHRS and CDR2 YFSETQ. V dropped 2 bases and J dropped 0 bases, with 12 bases sitting between them. As for time point: peripheral blood 6 weeks after treatment start. The clonotype comes from a man aged 55 to 69 with urothelial cancer. The specimen was PBMCs, collected around atezolizumab (anti-PD-L1) treatment. J is TRBJ2-7 and V is TRBV5-1; TRBD1 is a possible D gene (5 bases). CDR3 sequence: CASSFTGSTSYEQYF. Here the CDR3 DNA reads TGCGCCAGCAGCTTTACAGGCTCGACCTCCTACGAGCAGTACTTC.